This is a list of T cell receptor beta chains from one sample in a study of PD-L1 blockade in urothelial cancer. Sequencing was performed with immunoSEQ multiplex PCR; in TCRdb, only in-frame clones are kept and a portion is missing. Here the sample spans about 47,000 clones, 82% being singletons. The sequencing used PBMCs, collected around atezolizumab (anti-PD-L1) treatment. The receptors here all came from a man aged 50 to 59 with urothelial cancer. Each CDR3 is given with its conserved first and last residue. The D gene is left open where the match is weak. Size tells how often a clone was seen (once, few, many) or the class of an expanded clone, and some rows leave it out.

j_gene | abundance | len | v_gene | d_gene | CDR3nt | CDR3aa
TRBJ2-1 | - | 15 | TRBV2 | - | TGTGCCAGCAGTGAATGGAGGGTTCAGCGCATCGAGCAGTTCTTC | CASSEWRVQRIEQFF
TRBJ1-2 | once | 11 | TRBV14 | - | TGTGCCAGCAGCTCCCGAGGGCCCTACACCTTC | CASSSRGPYTF
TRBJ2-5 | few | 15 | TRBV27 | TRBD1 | TGTGCCAGCAGTTCCTCGGGACAGCCTTTTGAGACCCAGTACTTC | CASSSSGQPFETQYF
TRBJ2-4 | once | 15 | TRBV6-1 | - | TGTGCCGCGACACCAGGGCCTCTAGCCAAAAACATTCAGTACTTC | CAATPGPLAKNIQYF
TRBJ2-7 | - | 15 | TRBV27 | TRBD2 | TGTGCCAGCAGCCTAGGGACTAGCGGAACCTACGAGCAGTACTTC | CASSLGTSGTYEQYF
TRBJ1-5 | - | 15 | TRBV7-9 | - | TGTGCCAGCAGCGGGGGGGAAGGGTTGAGTCAGCCCCAGCATTTT | CASSGGEGLSQPQHF
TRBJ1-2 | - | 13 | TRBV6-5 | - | TGTGCCAGCAGCCGGGGGGCAGACTATGGCTACACCTTC | CASSRGADYGYTF
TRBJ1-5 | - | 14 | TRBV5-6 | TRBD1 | TGTGCCAGCAGCCTCCGAGGGGGCGGTGAGCCCCAGCATTTT | CASSLRGGGEPQHF
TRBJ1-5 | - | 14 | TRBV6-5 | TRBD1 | TGTGCCAGCAGTAATCAGGGGGCCAATCAGCCCCAGCATTTT | CASSNQGANQPQHF
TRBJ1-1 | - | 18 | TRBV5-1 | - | TGCGCCAGCAGCCCCTACATCGGGACGGGGACTCGGAACACTGAAGCTTTCTTT | CASSPYIGTGTRNTEAFF
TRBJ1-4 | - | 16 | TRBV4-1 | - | TGCGCCAGCAGCCTAGACAGGATTGCAACTAATGAAAAACTGTTTTTT | CASSLDRIATNEKLFF
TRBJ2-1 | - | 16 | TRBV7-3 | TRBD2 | TGTGCCAGCAGCCCAGCCGGGACTAGTTCCTACAATGAGCAGTTCTTC | CASSPAGTSSYNEQFF
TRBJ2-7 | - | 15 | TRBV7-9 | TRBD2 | TGTGCCAGCAGCTTAGGGGGAGGGACTTCCTACGAGCAGTACTTC | CASSLGGGTSYEQYF
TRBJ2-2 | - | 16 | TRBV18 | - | TGTGCCAGCTCACTCGGGAAGGGATCGGGCACCGGGGAGCTGTTTTTT | CASSLGKGSGTGELFF
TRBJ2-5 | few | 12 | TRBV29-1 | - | TGCAGCGTTGTTCGACAGCAAGAGACCCAGTACTTC | CSVVRQQETQYF